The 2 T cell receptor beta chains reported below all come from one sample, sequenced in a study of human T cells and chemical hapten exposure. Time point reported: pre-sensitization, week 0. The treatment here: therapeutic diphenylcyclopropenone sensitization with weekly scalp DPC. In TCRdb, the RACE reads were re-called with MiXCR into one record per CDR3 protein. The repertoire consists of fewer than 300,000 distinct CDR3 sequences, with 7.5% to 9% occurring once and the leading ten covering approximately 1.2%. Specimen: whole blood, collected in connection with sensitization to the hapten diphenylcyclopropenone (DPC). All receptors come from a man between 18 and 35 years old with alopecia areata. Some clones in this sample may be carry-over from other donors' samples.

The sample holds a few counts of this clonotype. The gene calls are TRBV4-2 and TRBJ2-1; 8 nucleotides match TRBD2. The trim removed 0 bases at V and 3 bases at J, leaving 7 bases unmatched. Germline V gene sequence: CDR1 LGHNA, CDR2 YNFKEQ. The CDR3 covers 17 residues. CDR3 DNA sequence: TGTGCCAGCAGCCAAGATGGACGGGGGGGCTTCTACAATGAGCAGTTCTTC. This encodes CASSQDGRGGFYNEQFF.

CDR3 region: CAITKQIGTPNEQFF. CDR3 bases: TGTGCCATCACGAAGCAAATTGGGACACCTAATGAGCAGTTCTTC. The chain joins TRBV10-3 to TRBJ2-1; TRBD1 might be the D (6 bases). This CDR3 has 15 amino acids. Germline loops: CDR1 ENHRY, CDR2 SYGVKD. Trimming shortened V by 7 bases and J by 7 bases, and 20 bases separated the two germline ends.